The present entry profiles one T cell receptor (beta chain) with its context. Its matching antigen is unknown. The V gene end was trimmed by 1 base and the J gene end by 0 bases; junction bases not matched to a gene: 15. CDR1 is LGHDT and CDR2 is YNNKEL in the germline V gene (reference sequence). The CDR3 covers 21 residues. This sample was included in a study of T cells after yellow fever vaccination. Study background: In the case of low-cell-number fractions, SMART-Seq v4 Ultra Low Input was used for preparation.

TCRdb recomputed calls from the 5' RACE reads with MiXCR, one row per CDR3 protein. The profile covers approximately 300,000 distinct CDR3 sequences, with roughly 8.7% appearing a single time and roughly 18% taken by the ten largest. Study observations and caveats: Post-booster repertoires contained most primary-vaccination clones again (96% CD4, 88% CD8).

The sequence was obtained from a man aged 18-30 years who received the YFV17D yellow fever vaccine. Sequences were derived from PBMCs, sampled on the day of the first yellow fever vaccination. V is TRBV3-1 and J is TRBJ2-3; 11 bases are shared with TRBD2. For the CDR3, the DNA is TGTGCCAGCAGCCAAGCCCCGGTACTAGCGGGGGCTTCCCCTAGCACAGATACGCAGTATTTT. It codes for CASSQAPVLAGASPSTDTQYF.